These 13 T cell receptor beta chains share one sample of origin, sequenced in a study of blood T cell repertoires in COVID-19. Sequencing used immunoSEQ multiplex PCR; TCRdb keeps in-frame clones, though not all of them. Here the sample spans under 200,000 clones, 80% to 90% being singletons. Source material: peripheral blood. The receptors were gathered from a woman in her seventies with COVID-19, enrolled during active disease.

This clone was recorded once. The chain employs TRBV30 and TRBJ1-2, with D unresolved. Per the germline V gene, CDR1 is GTSNPN and CDR2 is SVGIG (reference sequence). The CDR3 length is 14 residues. V lost 1 base and J 3 bases, leaving 12 bases between the germline ends. CDR3 DNA: TGTGCCTGGAGTGAAGAGATTTTGTACTATGGCTACACCTTC. Its protein product is CAWSEEILYYGYTF. Based on the CDR3 plus reference TRBV30 and TRBJ1-2, the full variable domain is SQTIHQWPATLVQPVGSPLSLECTVEGTSNPNLYWYRQAAGRGLQLLFYSVGIGQISSEVPQNLSASRPQDRQFILSSKKLLLSDSGFYLCAWSEEILYYGYTFGSGTRLTVV.

J is TRBJ1-4 and V is TRBV4-1, with TRBD1 matching over 8 bases. CDR3 size: 15 residues. Germline values: CDR1 MGHRA, CDR2 YSYEKL. V dropped 4 bases and J dropped 4; count of bases not matched to a gene: 5. This CDR3 reads CASSPGQADNEKLFF. The CDR3 coding sequence is TGCGCCAGCAGCCCGGGACAGGCCGATAATGAAAAACTGTTTTTT.

The chain has TRBV3-1 (or the pseudogene TRBV3-2) and TRBJ2-5; 7 bases agree with TRBD2. CDR1 and CDR2 (germline): LGHDT, YNNKEL (reference sequence). CDR3 length equals 15 residues. V lost 4 bases and J lost 2; bases outside the gene matches: 7. CDR3 amino acids: CASSPKGRGQETQYF. The CDR3 DNA follows: TGTGCCAGCAGCCCAAAAGGGAGGGGACAAGAGACCCAGTACTTC.

The chain joins TRBV7-2 to TRBJ2-5; TRBD1 agrees at 10 bases. The ends lost 5 bases at V and 5 bases at J; junction bases unmatched: 8. This CDR3 has 15 residues. The germline V gene encodes CDR1 SGHTA and CDR2 FQGNSA. The CDR3 loop reads CASSVRQGAEETQYF. CDR3 nucleotide sequence: TGTGCCAGCAGCGTGAGACAGGGGGCCGAGGAGACCCAGTACTTC. The variable domain in full, completed from reference TRBV7-2 and TRBJ2-5, reads GAGVSQSPSNKVTEKGKDVELRCDPISGHTALYWYRQSLGQGLEFLIYFQGNSAPDKSGLPSDRFSAERTGGSVSTLTIQRTQQEDSAVYLCASSVRQGAEETQYFGPGTRLLVL.

J is TRBJ2-3 and V is TRBV6-5; 9 positions match TRBD1. CDR1 MNHEY and CDR2 SVGAGI come from the germline V gene. Trimming cost V 6 bases and J 4 bases; bases outside gene matches: 2. The CDR3 spans 13 residues. This CDR3 reads CASRWTGADTQYF. The CDR3 region has the DNA TGTGCCAGCAGGTGGACAGGGGCAGATACGCAGTATTTT.

J is TRBJ2-1 and V is TRBV7-8, with 11 bases lining up with TRBD2. Germline V gene lookup returns CDR1 SGHVS and CDR2 FQNEAQ. The CDR3 length is 14 residues. Unmatched junction bases numbered 5, after V lost 5 bases and J lost 8 bases. The CDR3 protein is CASSPTSGMDEQFF. The CDR3 DNA reads TGTGCCAGCAGCCCGACTAGCGGGATGGATGAGCAGTTCTTC.

The CDR3 sequence is CATSDPDRGLGYTF. The CDR3 coding sequence is TGTGCCACCAGTGATCCAGACAGGGGGCTTGGCTACACCTTC. The rearrangement links TRBV24-1 to TRBJ1-2; TRBD1 aligns across 10 bases. CDR1 KGHDR and CDR2 SFDVKD come from the germline V gene. The CDR3 runs 14 residues. V lost 3 bases and J lost 7; bases outside the gene matches: 4.

V gene TRBV10-3 combines with J gene TRBJ2-3; 7 nucleotides align to TRBD2. The CDR3 spans 14 residues. V trimming: 8 bases; J trimming: 2 bases; junction bases outside the gene matches: 7. CDR1 and CDR2 from the germline V gene are ENHRY and SYGVKD. The CDR3 loop reads CAIATSSSTDTQYF. The CDR3 DNA follows: TGTGCCATCGCGACTAGCTCTTCCACAGATACGCAGTATTTT.

The J gene is TRBJ1-4, the V gene TRBV19, with 7 bases that match TRBD1. The CDR3 runs to 16 residues. V lost 3 bases and J lost 6; bases outside the gene matches: 10. CDR1 LNHDA and CDR2 SQIVND come from the germline V gene (reference sequence). The CDR3: CASSIFAGGTDEKLFF. The CDR3 DNA follows: TGTGCCAGTAGTATCTTCGCGGGAGGGACAGATGAAAAACTGTTTTTT.

This clone was observed a handful of times. The chain combines TRBV14 with TRBJ1-2; 8 nucleotides line up with TRBD1. V trimming: 4 bases; J trimming: 7 bases; junction bases outside the gene matches: 8. The CDR3 is made up of 14 amino acids. The V gene's germline CDR1 is SGHDN and CDR2 FVKESK. This CDR3 reads CASSPDSTGAGYTF. As DNA, the CDR3 is TGTGCCAGCAGCCCGGATTCGACAGGGGCTGGCTACACCTTC. Together with reference TRBV14 and TRBJ1-2, the CDR3 gives the full variable domain: EAGVTQFPSHSVIEKGQTVTLRCDPISGHDNLYWYRRVMGKEIKFLLHFVKESKQDESGMPNNRFLAERTGGTYSTLKVQPAELEDSGVYFCASSPDSTGAGYTFGSGTRLTVV.

The chain recombines TRBV6-5 with TRBJ2-7; maybe TRBD1 (6 bases). Germline V lookup: CDR1 MNHEY, CDR2 SVGAGI. Trimming took 0 bases from V and 7 from J, leaving 13 bases between them. The CDR3 is 14 residues long. In nucleotides, the CDR3 is TGTGCCAGCAGTTACTCGAGGGGGAGAGGGGAGCAGTACGTC. Its protein product is CASSYSRGRGEQYV.

The J gene is TRBJ2-1, the V gene TRBV4-1; 11 bases are a match to TRBD2. The CDR3 sequence is 16 residues long. J lost 2 bases, V lost 4 bases, and 4 bases had no gene match. CDR1 is MGHRA, CDR2 YSYEKL, per germline. The CDR3 region has the DNA TGCGCCAGCAGCCCCCTTAGCGGGGGGGCCTACAATGAGCAGTTCTTC. It yields the protein CASSPLSGGAYNEQFF.

The chain combines TRBV2 with TRBJ1-3, with 7 bases that match TRBD1. With 4 bases clipped from V and 8 bases from J, the junction kept 5 bases outside the gene matches. The CDR3 runs to 13 residues. Germline V gene data show CDR1 as SNHLY and CDR2 as FYNNEI. In nucleotides, the CDR3 is TGTGCCAGCAGTGTGGAGGGGGCACACACCATATATTTT. Its protein is CASSVEGAHTIYF.